This T cell receptor beta chain was obtained from a study of T cell repertoires in cytomegalovirus infection. Study-wide context: Signatures in public TCR beta sequences pointed to both CMV infection and matching HLA type. The study's findings and limits: Dominating the ex vivo response were TCR beta clonotypes that were CMV-specific and HLA-C-restricted.

The CDR3 consists of 14 residues. Germline CDR1 SGHTA, CDR2 FQGNSA. J lost 7 bases, V lost 5 bases, and 7 bases had no gene match. This clonotype was recorded many times. Antigen specificity is unknown. One entry per CDR3 protein results from TCRdb running MiXCR on the reads. The sample contains 60,000 to 75,000 distinct CDR3 sequences, 4% of which appear only once. The TCR originated in a human donor in good health (CMV status not recorded). Some clones in this sample may be carry-over from other donors' samples. The material sequenced was PBMCs. This chain joins TRBV7-2 and TRBJ1-2; TRBD1 matches at 10 bases. The CDR3 loop is CASSARQGAIGYTF. CDR3 DNA: TGTGCCAGCAGCGCCCGACAGGGGGCGATTGGCTACACCTTC.